This is a list of T cell receptor beta chains from one sample in a study of blood T cell repertoires in COVID-19. Profiled with immunoSEQ multiplex PCR; TCRdb holds only in-frame clones, not every one. The sample records hundreds of thousands of clones, about 86% being singletons. The specimen was peripheral blood. These receptors came from a man aged 80 or over with acute or convalescent COVID-19. The CDR3 runs from the conserved cysteine through the conserved F or W. A D gene is named only where the DNA matches it firmly. Expanded clones get a size class; other rows say once, few or many, or leave the size out.

D gene: .; clone size: .; V gene: TRBV5-6; J gene: TRBJ2-1; CDR3 protein: CASSRSIVTYNEQFF; CDR3 DNA: TGTGCCAGCAGCCGAAGCATAGTTACCTACAATGAGCAGTTCTTC
D gene: .; clone size: .; V gene: TRBV5-5; J gene: TRBJ2-5; CDR3 protein: CASSLYGQIQETQYF; CDR3 DNA: TGTGCCAGCAGCTTGTATGGACAGATCCAAGAGACCCAGTACTTC
D gene: .; clone size: .; V gene: TRBV5-4; J gene: TRBJ2-5; CDR3 protein: CASSFSGGWETQYF; CDR3 DNA: TGTGCCAGCAGCTTTTCGGGGGGCTGGGAGACCCAGTACTTC
D gene: TRBD2; clone size: .; V gene: TRBV28; J gene: TRBJ2-7; CDR3 protein: CASSEGLGNEQYF; CDR3 DNA: TGTGCCAGCAGTGAAGGACTAGGTAACGAGCAGTACTTC
D gene: TRBD1; clone size: .; V gene: TRBV19; J gene: TRBJ1-3; CDR3 protein: CASRTGNSGNTIYF; CDR3 DNA: TGTGCCAGTCGGACAGGGAACTCTGGAAACACCATATATTTT
D gene: .; clone size: once; V gene: TRBV5-4; J gene: TRBJ2-5; CDR3 protein: CASSPPGGSGPRGETQYF; CDR3 DNA: TGTGCCAGCAGCCCACCCGGGGGTAGCGGTCCAAGGGGAGAGACCCAGTACTTC
D gene: TRBD1; clone size: once; V gene: TRBV27; J gene: TRBJ1-2; CDR3 protein: CASSYSRDRVNGYTF; CDR3 DNA: TGTGCCAGCAGTTATTCCCGGGACAGGGTGAACGGCTACACCTTC
D gene: TRBD2; clone size: .; V gene: TRBV15; J gene: TRBJ2-1; CDR3 protein: CATSRGGIYNEQFF; CDR3 DNA: TGTGCCACCAGCAGGGGAGGGATCTACAATGAGCAGTTCTTC
D gene: .; clone size: .; V gene: TRBV18; J gene: TRBJ1-2; CDR3 protein: CASSPGHSIPNYGYTF; CDR3 DNA: TGTGCCAGCTCACCAGGACACTCTATTCCTAACTATGGCTACACCTTC
D gene: .; clone size: .; V gene: TRBV28; J gene: TRBJ2-7; CDR3 protein: CASSLEGTGSHEQYF; CDR3 DNA: TGTGCCAGCAGTTTAGAAGGTACAGGGTCGCACGAGCAGTACTTC
D gene: .; clone size: .; V gene: TRBV7-8; J gene: TRBJ2-7; CDR3 protein: CASSWGLAGVPLYEQYF; CDR3 DNA: TGTGCCAGCAGCTGGGGGCTGGCGGGGGTCCCCCTCTACGAGCAGTACTTC